What follows are 4 T cell receptor beta chains derived from one specimen sequenced in a study of blood T cell repertoires in COVID-19. Sequencing was performed with immunoSEQ multiplex PCR; in TCRdb, only in-frame clones are kept and a portion is missing. The profile shows some 700,000 clones, just under 90% of them singletons. Sequenced sample: peripheral blood. The receptors come from a young woman with acute or convalescent COVID-19.

The chain recombines TRBV9 with TRBJ2-3; 9 nucleotides match TRBD2. This CDR3 spans 15 amino acids. Germline lookup yields CDR1 SGDLS and CDR2 YYNGEE. V was pared by 0 bases and J by 7 bases, with 6 bases of the junction left unmatched. CDR3 DNA: TGTGCCAGCAGCGTAGCTGCGGGGGGGATGAATACGCAGTATTTT. Protein sequence: CASSVAAGGMNTQYF.

V is TRBV7-9 and J is TRBJ2-3; TRBD1 aligns across 9 bases. J was trimmed by 5 bases and V by 3 bases; bases with no gene match: 3. Germline V gene sequence: CDR1 SEHNR, CDR2 FQNEAQ (reference sequence). The CDR3 has 14 amino acids. CDR3 bases: TGTGCCAGCAGCTTTACAGGGGGCAAAGATACGCAGTATTTT. This codes for CASSFTGGKDTQYF.

The chain joins TRBV19 to TRBJ1-5, with D hard to call. The V and J ends lost 7 bases and 3 bases respectively, with 7 bases between them. This CDR3 has 12 amino acids. CDR1 is LNHDA and CDR2 is SQIVND in the germline V gene (reference sequence). Here the CDR3 DNA reads TGTGCCAGTAATGAGGTCAATCAGCCCCAGCATTTT. Amino acids: CASNEVNQPQHF.

The chain employs TRBV4-2 and TRBJ1-4; 9 bases map to TRBD1. The CDR3 is made up of 14 amino acids. J lost 5 bases, V lost 4 bases, and 2 bases had no gene match. Per germline, CDR1 LGHNA and CDR2 YNFKEQ. The CDR3, as DNA: TGTGCCAGCAGCCCGGGGACAGGGAATGAAAAACTGTTTTTT. Its protein is CASSPGTGNEKLFF.